Listed here are 13 T cell receptor beta chains from one sample, sequenced in a study of blood T cells in healthy people across ages. Then a second PCR, running about 6 to 11 cycles, was carried out with a sample-barcoded 5' primer and a J-beta primer mix. TCRdb recomputed calls from the 5' RACE reads with MiXCR, one row per CDR3 protein. The repertoire holds over 600,000 distinct CDR3 sequences, about 43% seen once, with roughly 30% in the top ten. Sequenced sample: blood. These receptors came from an older man in good health.

This clonotype has more than one count but fewer than ten. The chain uses TRBV10-3 and TRBJ2-1; 7 positions match TRBD2. The CDR3 covers 15 residues. CDR1 is ENHRY and CDR2 is SYGVKD in the germline V gene. V dropped 3 bases and J dropped 7; count of bases not matched to a gene: 9. CDR3 residues: CAISDGGGLGNEQFF. The DNA for the CDR3 is TGTGCCATCAGTGATGGGGGAGGGCTCGGGAATGAGCAGTTCTTC.

The table lists this clonotype with a few counts. The V gene is TRBV12-3 or TRBV12-4, the J gene TRBJ1-2; D is unresolved. This CDR3 has 13 amino acids. V lost 5 bases and J lost 4, with 11 bases in between. The CDR3 DNA reads as TGTGCCAGCAGTAGAGGAAGGACCTATGGCTACACCTTC. Protein product: CASSRGRTYGYTF.

This clonotype was counted a few times. Here the CDR3 reads CASSLASDARYEQYF. In nucleotides, the CDR3 is TGTGCCAGCAGCTTAGCCTCCGACGCGCGGTACGAGCAGTACTTC. The V and J genes are TRBV7-6 and TRBJ2-7; no clear D. Germline V CDR1 and CDR2: SGHVS, FNYEAQ. V gave up 0 bases and J gave up 4 bases, with 13 bases separating them. CDR3 length equals 15 residues.

The chain employs TRBV4-1 and TRBJ1-5, with D unclear. This CDR3 region has 17 residues. Germline CDR1 and CDR2: MGHRA and YSYEKL. The ends were cut back, 0 bases at V and 4 bases at J, with 16 bases in the middle. In DNA form, the CDR3 reads TGCGCCAGCAGCCAAGAATGGGGTTGGGATACGAATCAGCCCCAGCATTTT. Translated, it gives CASSQEWGWDTNQPQHF.

This clonotype was found a few times. The V gene is TRBV4-3, the J gene TRBJ2-1; D is possibly TRBD2 (6 bases). The CDR3 length is 13 residues. The V gene lost 1 base and the J gene lost 9 bases, with 10 bases spanning the gap. Germline loops: CDR1 LGHNA, CDR2 YSLEER. The CDR3 is CASSQVLGGEQFF. The CDR3 DNA follows: TGCGCCAGCAGCCAAGTATTGGGGGGTGAGCAGTTCTTC.

This clonotype has more than one count but fewer than ten. The V call is TRBV20-1, the J call TRBJ2-3; D might be TRBD1 (6 bases). The CDR3 is 17 amino acids. V gave up 0 bases and J gave up 2 bases, with 18 bases separating them. Germline V gene sequence: CDR1 DFQATT, CDR2 SNEGSKA (reference sequence). The CDR3 is CSARDRPPGTYTDTQYF. The CDR3 nucleotides read TGCAGTGCTAGAGATCGGCCCCCCGGGACATACACAGATACGCAGTATTTT.

The CDR3 loop is CASSPNRVRNNEQYF. CDR3 nucleotide sequence: TGTGCCAGCAGTCCCAACAGGGTTCGGAACAATGAGCAGTACTTC. The chain combines TRBV6-2 or TRBV6-3 with TRBJ2-1, with a tentative D call TRBD1 (6 bases). TRBJ2-7 explains the end of the DNA better; the J call may be wrong. Germline values: CDR1 MNHEY, CDR2 SVGEGT. There are 15 residues in the CDR3.

In its sample, this clonotype was seen a few times. This chain uses TRBV29-1 with TRBJ2-1; TRBD2 agrees at 7 bases. The V gene's germline CDR1 is SQVTM and CDR2 ANQGSEA. The CDR3 covers 15 residues. CDR3 amino acids: CSGNPGTNSYNEQFF. The CDR3 DNA is TGCAGTGGTAACCCCGGGACTAACTCCTACAATGAGCAGTTCTTC.

J is TRBJ2-3 and V is TRBV28; D gene ambiguous. Trimming took 5 bases from V and 5 from J, leaving 8 bases between them. Germline values: CDR1 MDHEN, CDR2 SYDVKM. The CDR3 sequence is 12 residues long. Written as DNA, the CDR3 is TGTGCCAGCAGTCCCCTAAAAGATACGCAGTATTTT. Its protein is CASSPLKDTQYF.

The gene calls are TRBV5-1 and TRBJ2-1, with unresolved D. The CDR3 spans 14 residues. V was pared by 6 bases and J by 2 bases, with 12 bases between. Germline V gene sequence: CDR1 SGHRS, CDR2 YFSETQ. The CDR3 sequence: CASTQQTPYNEQFF. The CDR3 DNA reads TGCGCCAGCACCCAACAGACCCCCTACAATGAGCAGTTCTTC.

This clonotype was counted a few times. The chain joins TRBV5-1 to TRBJ2-7, with 8 bases that match TRBD1. CDR1 SGHRS and CDR2 YFSETQ come from the germline V gene. The CDR3 has 17 amino acids. Germline trimming cut 4 bases from V and 1 base from J; bases unmatched to any gene: 13. The CDR3 here is CASSPGQGEWSSYEQYF. CDR3 DNA sequence: TGCGCCAGCAGCCCTGGACAGGGAGAGTGGAGTTCCTACGAGCAGTACTTC.

This clonotype was seen a single time. A much larger clone is a single base away; this may be a read error. The chain carries TRBV29-1 and TRBJ2-1, with 7 positions matching TRBD1. Trimming cost V 7 bases and J 10 bases; bases outside gene matches: 13. CDR1 is SQVTM, CDR2 ANQGSEA, per germline. The CDR3 consists of 13 residues. The CDR3 protein is CSGTGTDHYEQFF. CDR3 nucleotides: TGCAGCGGGACCGGGACAGACCACTACGAGCAGTTCTTC.

The chain carries TRBV7-2 and TRBJ1-2; D gene unclear. The ends were cut back, 1 base at V and 8 bases at J, with 17 bases in the middle. The V gene's germline CDR1 is SGHTA and CDR2 FQGNSA. This CDR3 is 15 amino acids long. CDR3 sequence reads: CASSLEPGLRGGYTF. In nucleotides, the CDR3 is TGTGCCAGCAGCTTAGAGCCAGGCCTCAGAGGAGGCTACACCTTC.